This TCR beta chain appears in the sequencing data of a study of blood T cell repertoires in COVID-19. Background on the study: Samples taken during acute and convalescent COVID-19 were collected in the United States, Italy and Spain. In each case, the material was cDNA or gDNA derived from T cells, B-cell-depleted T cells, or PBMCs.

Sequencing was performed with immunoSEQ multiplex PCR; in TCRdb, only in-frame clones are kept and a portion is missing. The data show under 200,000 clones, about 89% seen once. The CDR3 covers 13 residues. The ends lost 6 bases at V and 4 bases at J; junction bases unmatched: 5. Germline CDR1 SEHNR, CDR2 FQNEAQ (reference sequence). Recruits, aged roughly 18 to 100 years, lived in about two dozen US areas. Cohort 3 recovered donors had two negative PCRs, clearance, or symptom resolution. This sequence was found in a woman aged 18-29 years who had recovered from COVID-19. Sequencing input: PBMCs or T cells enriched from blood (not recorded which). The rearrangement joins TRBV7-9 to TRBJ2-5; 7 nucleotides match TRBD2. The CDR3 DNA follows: TGTGCCAGCAGGGCGGGGGTTACAGAGACCCAGTACTTC. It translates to CASRAGVTETQYF.